This note documents a single T cell receptor beta chain sequence. Sequencing used immunoSEQ multiplex PCR; TCRdb keeps in-frame clones, though not all of them. The table lists about 110,000 clones, around two thirds of them singletons. This sample was included in a study of shared clonotypes between healthy human individuals. Germline V CDR1 and CDR2: MNHEY, SMNVEV (reference sequence). The V end was cut by 1 base, the J end by 2 bases, with 32 bases between. The length of the CDR3 is 22 residues. Sequencing was done on a sample of memory CD8+ T cells sorted from blood. Specified subset: CD45RO+ cells pooled with CCR7-negative TemRA cells. The clonotype comes from a woman aged 25 to 39 in good health. The rearrangement joins TRBV27 to TRBJ1-1; weak D call: TRBD1 (5 bases). CDR3 DNA: TGTGCCAGCAGTTTATATCCCACGGGGACGAGCCTAAGCAACCACCTAAACACTGAAGCTTTCTTT. Translated: CASSLYPTGTSLSNHLNTEAFF.